The 14 T cell receptor beta chains given below trace back to one sample, sequenced in a study of T-cell memory formation after mild COVID-19. One entry per CDR3 protein, called by TCRdb with MiXCR from the 5' RACE reads. The sample shows 200,000 to 250,000 distinct CDR3 sequences, just over 9.5% of them seen only once. Input material: PBMCs or a T cell subset sorted from them (not recorded which). The receptors were sampled from a man younger than 30 who had mild COVID-19 (a few samples of this study predate the infection). Cell type and time point are not known.

This chain connects TRBV28 to TRBJ2-1; 10 positions agree with TRBD2. The length of the CDR3 is 14 residues. J gave up 10 bases and V 5 bases, and 8 bases lay outside the gene matches. Germline values: CDR1 MDHEN, CDR2 SYDVKM. This CDR3 is CASSLGWTSGEQFF. The CDR3 coding sequence is TGTGCCAGCAGTCTGGGGTGGACTAGCGGCGAGCAGTTCTTC.

This clonotype was picked up a small number of times. J is TRBJ2-7 and V is TRBV18; 10 bases are a match to TRBD1. The V gene's germline CDR1 is KGHSH and CDR2 LQKENI. This CDR3 is 14 amino acids long. V trimming: 5 bases; J trimming: 5 bases; junction bases outside the gene matches: 6. The CDR3 DNA reads TGTGCCAGCTCATCCGGGACAGGGGTACACGAGCAGTACTTC. Its translation: CASSSGTGVHEQYF.

V is TRBV28 and J is TRBJ2-3, with TRBD1 as a possible D gene (7 bases). There are 17 residues in the CDR3. The V end was cut by 5 bases, the J end by 0 bases, with 18 bases between. CDR1 MDHEN and CDR2 SYDVKM come from the germline V gene. In DNA form, the CDR3 reads TGTGCCAGCAGTAGGGGGGATCAGGGGGATAGCACAGATACGCAGTATTTT. The encoded protein is CASSRGDQGDSTDTQYF.

CDR3 loop: CSARTDWDREAFF. In DNA form, the CDR3 reads TGCAGTGCTAGGACCGACTGGGACCGTGAAGCTTTCTTT. This chain connects TRBV20-1 to TRBJ1-1; possibly TRBD1 for D (5 bases). The CDR3 is made up of 13 amino acids. The V end was cut by 3 bases, the J end by 7 bases, with 15 bases between. Germline V gene data show CDR1 as DFQATT and CDR2 as SNEGSKA (reference sequence).

The chain links TRBV27 to TRBJ2-7; tentatively, D is TRBD1 (6 bases). The CDR3 is made up of 13 amino acids. In germline, CDR1 is MNHEY, CDR2 SMNVEV (reference sequence). V gave up 2 bases and J gave up 5 bases, with 10 bases separating them. CDR3 DNA: TGTGCCAGCAGTTTACAGGGGTTGCACGAGCAGTACTTC. This gives the protein CASSLQGLHEQYF.

A few counts support this clonotype. The chain combines TRBV18 with TRBJ2-1, with D unclear. CDR3 length: 16 residues. CDR1 and CDR2 from the germline V gene are KGHSH and LQKENI. V was clipped by 5 bases and J by 0 bases, with 14 bases between them. In DNA form, the CDR3 reads TGTGCCAGCTCAACTCGACCGTCAGACTCCTACAATGAGCAGTTCTTC. Translating gives CASSTRPSDSYNEQFF.

This clonotype was found a few times. The chain links TRBV29-1 to TRBJ1-2; D remains unclear. Germline CDR1 and CDR2: SQVTM and ANQGSEA. V lost 2 bases to trimming and J lost 4 bases, with 11 bases between them. The CDR3 extends over 13 amino acids. The CDR3 nucleotides are TGCAGCGTTGAATCCGAGAACCGCTATGGCTACACCTTC. It translates to CSVESENRYGYTF.

This clonotype was seen more than once but under ten times. A junction end diverges from the germline sequence, so it may reflect a read error. The CDR3 sequence is CASSLVQGDGQPQHF. The CDR3, as DNA: TGTGCTAGCAGCTTAGTCCAGGGGGATGGCCAGCCCCAGCATTTT. The chain employs TRBV7-7 and TRBJ1-5; TRBD1 aligns across 7 bases. There are 15 residues in the CDR3. Germline V gene sequence: CDR1 SSHAT, CDR2 FNYEAQ (reference sequence).

This clonotype showed up just a few times. V is TRBV24-1 and J is TRBJ2-1, with 11 bases fitting TRBD2. This CDR3 contains 16 residues. Germline loops: CDR1 KGHDR, CDR2 SFDVKD. Trimming took 3 bases from V and 6 from J; bases not matched to a gene: 6. The CDR3 DNA is TGTGCCACCAGTGATGAACTAGCGGGGGACATCAATGAGCAGTTCTTC. Translating gives CATSDELAGDINEQFF.

This clonotype was seen more than once but under ten times. This chain connects TRBV18 to TRBJ2-7; a possible D gene is TRBD1 (5 bases). Germline values: CDR1 KGHSH, CDR2 LQKENI. V was shortened by 4 bases and J by 5 bases, with 15 bases between the two germline ends. The CDR3 has 14 amino acids. DNA of the CDR3: TGTGCCAGCTCACTGATTATAGGGGATAACGAGCAGTACTTC. Its protein product is CASSLIIGDNEQYF.

This clonotype was recorded a few times. The germline gene is not matched at one end of the junction; a read error may be the cause. V is TRBV12-3 or TRBV12-4 and J is TRBJ2-1; 15 positions agree with TRBD2. The CDR3 extends over 18 amino acids. The chain's CDR3 is CASSRGTSGGPPYSEQFF. Here the CDR3 DNA reads TGTGCCAGCAGTCGCGGGACTAGCGGGGGGCCCCCTTACAGTGAGCAGTTCTTC.

In its sample, this clonotype was seen a few times. The chain recombines TRBV2 with TRBJ2-7; 8 bases line up with TRBD1. The germline V gene encodes CDR1 SNHLY and CDR2 FYNNEI. This CDR3 contains 13 residues. With 8 bases clipped from V and 3 bases from J, the junction kept 6 bases outside the gene matches. The CDR3 loop is CASARTGRYEQYV. The CDR3 DNA reads as TGTGCCAGCGCCAGGACAGGGCGCTACGAGCAGTACGTC.

The chain combines TRBV28 with TRBJ2-1, with TRBD1 identical over 11 bases. With 5 bases clipped from V and 9 bases from J, the junction kept 6 bases outside the gene matches. Germline CDR1 is MDHEN and CDR2 is SYDVKM. This CDR3 has 14 amino acids. As DNA, the CDR3 is TGTGCCAGCAGTACCCGGACAGGGGGCCCTGAGCAGTTCTTC. This translates into CASSTRTGGPEQFF. Full variable domain (rest looked up from reference TRBV28 and TRBJ2-1): DVKVTQSSRYLVKRTGEKVFLECVQDMDHENMFWYRQDPGLGLRLIYFSYDVKMKEKGDIPEGYSVSREKKERFSLILESASTNQTSMYLCASSTRTGGPEQFFGPGTRLTVL.

This CDR3 is CSAGTGNGELFF. The CDR3 bases are TGCAGTGCCGGGACAGGGAACGGGGAGCTGTTTTTT. This sequence joins TRBV29-1 and TRBJ2-2; TRBD1 matches 9 bases. The CDR3 spans 12 residues. Per germline, CDR1 SQVTM and CDR2 ANQGSEA.